The next 3 T cell receptor beta chains were all read from a single sample in a study of T cell responses to AZD1222 COVID-19 vaccine. Measured with immunoSEQ multiplex PCR; TCRdb has only the in-frame clones, and not every one. The sample holds 100,000 or so clones; roughly 90% are singletons and the top ten take 4.5%. The input for sequencing was peripheral blood, taken on day 0 of AZD1222 vaccination. The receptors here all came from an adult in good health.

This clone turned up a few times. The chain is built from TRBV5-4 and TRBJ2-7; D possibly corresponds to TRBD2 (7 bases). CDR1 SGHNT and CDR2 YYREEE come from the germline V gene (reference sequence). This CDR3 comprises 13 residues. V shed 9 bases and J shed 3 bases, with 16 bases lying between them. The CDR3 region has the DNA TGTGCCACCGGTGGCGGGGGCTACTACGAGCAGTACTTC. It codes for CATGGGGYYEQYF. The full variable domain, rest sourced from reference TRBV5-4 and TRBJ2-7, is ETGVTQSPTHLIKTRGQQVTLRCSSQSGHNTVSWYQQALGQGPQFIFQYYREEENGRGNFPPRFSGLQFPNYSSELNVNALELDDSALYLCATGGGGYYEQYFGPGTRLTVT.

The chain links TRBV7-2 to TRBJ2-7, with TRBD2 identical over 9 bases. Germline values: CDR1 SGHTA, CDR2 FQGNSA. With V trimmed by 3 bases and J by 3 bases, 3 bases remained unmatched. CDR3 length equals 14 residues. CDR3 amino acids: CASSLLAGSYEQYF. The CDR3 DNA follows: TGTGCCAGCAGCTTGCTAGCGGGAAGCTACGAGCAGTACTTC.

This chain uses TRBV11-3 with TRBJ1-6, with 7 bases lining up with TRBD1. Germline CDR1 SGHNT, CDR2 YENEEA. The trim removed 1 base at V and 5 bases at J, leaving 5 bases unmatched. CDR3 size: 16 residues. CDR3 in DNA: TGTGCCAGCAGCTTAGGTCTGGGACAGAATAATTCACCCCTCCACTTT. This codes for CASSLGLGQNNSPLHF.